A single sample is the source of the 19 T cell receptor beta chains below, sequenced in a study of blood T cells in healthy people across ages. Through a sample-barcoded 5' primer and a J-beta primer mix, a second PCR was run for roughly 6 to 12 cycles. Each CDR3 protein is one row after TCRdb ran MiXCR on the 5' RACE reads. Here the sample spans a few hundred thousand distinct CDR3 sequences, 27% being singletons. The sequencing sample was made of blood. The source is a woman in her 70s in good health.

The chain joins TRBV5-1 to TRBJ1-2; D is unclear. Per germline, CDR1 SGHRS and CDR2 YFSETQ. The CDR3 length is 14 residues. With 0 bases removed from V and 8 bases from J, the gap between germline ends came to 14 bases. Here the CDR3 DNA reads TGCGCCAGCAGCTTGGATCCGGGAGAAGGGGGCTACACCTTC. As protein: CASSLDPGEGGYTF. Complete variable domain (other parts from reference TRBV5-1 and TRBJ1-2): KAGVTQTPRYLIKTRGQQVTLSCSPISGHRSVSWYQQTPGQGLQFLFEYFSETQRNKGNFPGRFSGRQFSNSRSEMNVSTLELGDSALYLCASSLDPGEGGYTFGSGTRLTVV.

The chain is built from TRBV9 and TRBJ2-3; 13 bases are a match to TRBD2. There are 17 residues in the CDR3. Unmatched junction bases numbered 8, after V lost 4 bases and J lost 3 bases. Per the germline V gene, CDR1 is SGDLS and CDR2 is YYNGEE. In DNA, the CDR3 is TGTGCCAGCAGCCCGACCTGGACTAGCGGGGGAACAGATACGCAGTATTTT. It is translated as CASSPTWTSGGTDTQYF.

J is TRBJ2-2 and V is TRBV5-5; TRBD2 is a possible D gene (6 bases). The V end was cut by 2 bases, the J end by 6 bases, with 14 bases between. Germline values: CDR1 SGHKS, CDR2 YYEKEE (reference sequence). This CDR3 spans 15 amino acids. The CDR3 DNA sequence: TGTGCCAGCAGCTTCCACGGGACGGGGGCCGGGGAGCTGTTTTTT. Protein: CASSFHGTGAGELFF.

The chain carries TRBV28 and TRBJ2-5; D perhaps matches TRBD2 (5 bases). Germline CDR1 reads MDHEN; CDR2 reads SYDVKM. V was cut by 4 bases and J by 8 bases, with 14 bases left in between. CDR3 length: 13 residues. The DNA for the CDR3 is TGTGCCAGCAGTTCTACAAGCGGCGGAACCCAGTACTTC. Its protein product is CASSSTSGGTQYF. Based on the CDR3 plus reference TRBV28 and TRBJ2-5, the full variable domain is DVKVTQSSRYLVKRTGEKVFLECVQDMDHENMFWYRQDPGLGLRLIYFSYDVKMKEKGDIPEGYSVSREKKERFSLILESASTNQTSMYLCASSSTSGGTQYFGPGTRLLVL.

This chain links TRBV7-8 with TRBJ1-2, with a tentative D call TRBD1 (5 bases). V lost 5 bases, J lost 6 bases, and 16 bases lay in between. The CDR3 spans 14 residues. CDR1 SGHVS and CDR2 FQNEAQ come from the germline V gene. The CDR3: CASSRVREFNGYTF. The DNA of the CDR3 is TGTGCCAGCAGCCGAGTCAGGGAGTTCAATGGCTACACCTTC.

V usage is TRBV4-2 and J usage is TRBJ2-2; D possibly corresponds to TRBD1 (6 bases). The CDR3 is 15 amino acids. Trimming took off 4 bases at V and 1 base at J, with 10 bases between the two ends. The V gene's germline CDR1 is LGHNA and CDR2 YNFKEQ. CDR3 nucleotide sequence: TGTGCCAGCAGCCCGGGGACACTGAACACCGGGGAGCTGTTTTTT. This codes for CASSPGTLNTGELFF.

This clonotype came up a few times. One end of the junction is discordant with germline, which a read error may explain. The J gene is TRBJ2-2, the V gene TRBV3-1; 7 positions match TRBD2. CDR3 length: 14 amino acids. From germline, CDR1 is LGHDT and CDR2 YNNKEL (reference sequence). The CDR3 region is CARRGDANTGELVF. For the CDR3, the DNA is TGTGCCAGACGGGGGGATGCGAACACCGGGGAGCTGGTTTTT.

This sequence joins TRBV12-3 or TRBV12-4 and TRBJ1-1, with TRBD1 as a possible D gene (6 bases). This CDR3 has 14 residues. Trimming took 3 bases from V and 4 from J, leaving 12 bases between them. CDR3 nucleotide sequence: TGTGCCAGCAGTTTCTGGCAGGGGAGCACTGAAGCTTTCTTT. It specifies CASSFWQGSTEAFF.

This clonotype has a handful of counts. The chain is built from TRBV12-3 or TRBV12-4 and TRBJ1-5; TRBD1 might be the D (6 bases). The CDR3 is 15 residues long. The V end lost 5 bases, the J end lost 2 bases, and 13 bases lay between the germline ends. CDR3 DNA: TGTGCCAGCAGTCCACAACCAGGGGGCAATCAGCCCCAGCATTTT. This sequence encodes CASSPQPGGNQPQHF.

This clonotype was detected a few times. This chain connects TRBV10-3 to TRBJ2-5, with D perhaps assigned TRBD1 or TRBD2 (5 bases each). The DNA end lines up better with TRBJ2-1; the J call may be wrong. The CDR3 sequence is 13 residues long. In germline, CDR1 is ENHRY, CDR2 SYGVKD. The CDR3 region has the DNA TGTGCCATCAGTGCGAGGGACGCCAATGAGCAGTTCTTC. Its protein product is CAISARDANEQFF.

The chain joins TRBV24-1 to TRBJ2-1; 7 bases line up with TRBD2. Per the germline V gene, CDR1 is KGHDR and CDR2 is SFDVKD. J gave up 1 base and V 4 bases, and 6 bases lay outside the gene matches. This CDR3 region has 16 residues. Written as DNA, the CDR3 is TGTGCCACCAGTGACGTAGGCGGGGGTTCCTACAATGAGCAGTTCTTC. This translates into CATSDVGGGSYNEQFF.

This clonotype came up a few times. The rearrangement uses TRBV6-2 or TRBV6-3 and TRBJ2-1; D is unresolved. The V gene's germline CDR1 is MNHEY and CDR2 SVGEGT. V was shortened by 2 bases and J by 13 bases, with 12 bases between the two germline ends. The length of the CDR3 is 12 residues. CDR3 in amino acids: CASSYPSSHQFF. In DNA form, the CDR3 reads TGTGCCAGCAGTTACCCTTCATCCCATCAGTTCTTC.

This clonotype was counted between two and nine times. The gene calls are TRBV29-1 and TRBJ2-1; 9 nucleotides line up with TRBD1. The germline CDR1 and CDR2 sequences are SQVTM and ANQGSEA. The length of the CDR3 is 13 residues. Trimming cost V 6 bases and J 7 bases; bases outside gene matches: 7. The CDR3 reads CSVWGQGLNEQFF. The CDR3 DNA reads as TGCAGCGTGTGGGGACAGGGTCTAAATGAGCAGTTCTTC.

The rearrangement links TRBV6-4 to TRBJ2-1; 10 bases line up with TRBD2. The CDR3 is 19 amino acids. Germline V gene sequence: CDR1 MRHNA, CDR2 SNTAGT. V lost 3 bases, J lost 7 bases, and 18 bases stayed unmatched. The DNA for the CDR3 is TGTGCCAGCAGTGAGGGGTGGCCTAGCGGGGGCCAGGGGCTAAATGAGCAGTTCTTC. Translation gives CASSEGWPSGGQGLNEQFF.

The rearrangement joins TRBV20-1 to TRBJ2-1, with 10 bases lining up with TRBD1. The CDR3 sequence is 17 residues long. The V gene end was trimmed by 1 base and the J gene end by 4 bases; junction bases not matched to a gene: 10. Germline CDR1 is DFQATT and CDR2 is SNEGSKA (reference sequence). This CDR3 is CSARVGNRDRGYNEQFF. In nucleotides, the CDR3 is TGCAGTGCTAGAGTAGGAAACCGGGACAGGGGATACAATGAGCAGTTCTTC.

This clonotype turned up a few times. The chain links TRBV7-3 to TRBJ2-1; TRBD2 agrees at 11 bases. V was pared by 5 bases and J by 13 bases, with 10 bases of the junction left unmatched. The V gene's germline CDR1 is SGHTA and CDR2 FQGTGA. The CDR3 extends over 14 amino acids. CDR3: CASSPGTSGLGQFF. The CDR3 DNA reads as TGTGCCAGCAGCCCCGGGACTAGCGGCCTTGGACAGTTCTTC.

V usage is TRBV28 and J usage is TRBJ2-7; 9 bases are shared with TRBD2. The end of the DNA fits TRBJ2-1 better, so the J call may be wrong. Germline V gene data show CDR1 as MDHEN and CDR2 as SYDVKM. The CDR3 runs 16 residues. This chain's CDR3 is CASSLVGGGGANEQFF. In DNA form, the CDR3 reads TGTGCCAGCAGTTTAGTGGGTGGCGGGGGGGCCAATGAGCAGTTCTTC.

The chain recombines TRBV5-1 with TRBJ2-5; 11 bases fit TRBD1. The CDR3 totals 15 residues. V was clipped by 3 bases and J by 4 bases; unmatched bases: 5. In germline, CDR1 is SGHRS, CDR2 YFSETQ. The CDR3 is CASSSGQGVGETQYF. The CDR3, as DNA: TGCGCCAGCAGCTCGGGACAGGGGGTTGGAGAGACCCAGTACTTC.

The chain recombines TRBV15 with TRBJ2-3; 7 nucleotides align to TRBD2. Germline values: CDR1 LNHNV, CDR2 YYDKDF (reference sequence). This CDR3 is 19 amino acids long. V gave up 0 bases and J gave up 0 bases; unmatched junction bases: 12. The CDR3 loop reads CATSRDRGRAGDSTDTQYF. CDR3 DNA: TGTGCCACCAGCAGAGATCGAGGTCGGGCGGGGGATAGCACAGATACGCAGTATTTT.